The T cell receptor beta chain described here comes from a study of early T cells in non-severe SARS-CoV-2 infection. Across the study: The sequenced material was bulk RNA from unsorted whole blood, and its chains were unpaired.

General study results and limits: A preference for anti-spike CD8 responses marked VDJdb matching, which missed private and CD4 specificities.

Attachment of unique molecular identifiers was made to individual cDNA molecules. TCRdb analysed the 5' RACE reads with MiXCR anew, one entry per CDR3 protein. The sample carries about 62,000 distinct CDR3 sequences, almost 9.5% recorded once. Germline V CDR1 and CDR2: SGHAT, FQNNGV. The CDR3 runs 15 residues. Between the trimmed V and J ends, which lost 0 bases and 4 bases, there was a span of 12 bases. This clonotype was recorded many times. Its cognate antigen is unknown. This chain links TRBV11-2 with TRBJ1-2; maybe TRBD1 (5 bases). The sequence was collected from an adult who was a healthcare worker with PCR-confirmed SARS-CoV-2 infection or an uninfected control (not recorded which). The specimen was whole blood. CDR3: CASSLDPGTFYGYTF. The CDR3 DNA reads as TGTGCCAGCAGCTTAGATCCCGGGACTTTCTATGGCTACACCTTC.